The 13 T cell receptor beta chains below come from one sample, sequenced in a study of blood T cell repertoires in COVID-19 (dated by TCRdb to 2018 to 2021). Libraries were constructed by the immunoSEQ multiplex PCR assay. The table comes from immuneACCESS by way of TCRdb, which keeps in-frame sequences with V and J called. Part of the clones is missing from these tables; in studies checked, under half for an unresolved V gene and the rest for unknown reasons. The table for this sample lists 140,000 or so clones; about four fifths of them were counted only once. Clones ranked in the top ten supply around 3.4% of the sample. The source material was peripheral blood. These TCRs come from a man in his 70s who had recovered from COVID-19.

The chain uses TRBV9 and TRBJ2-7; 13 nucleotides agree with TRBD2. Germline CDR1 SGDLS, CDR2 YYNGEE. V shed 0 bases and J 1 base; nucleotides not matched to a gene: 1. CDR3 size: 16 residues. CDR3 in DNA: TGTGCCAGCAGCGTAGGGGGACTAGCGGGGTCCTACGAGCAGTACTTC. It translates to CASSVGGLAGSYEQYF.

The chain carries TRBV7-9 and TRBJ2-2; 7 nucleotides agree with TRBD2. The CDR3 is made up of 16 amino acids. Germline CDR1 and CDR2: SEHNR and FQNEAQ (reference sequence). V shed 2 bases and J 4 bases; nucleotides not matched to a gene: 7. CDR3 nucleotide sequence: TGTGCCAGCAGCTTACCGGGAGGAGTACGCACCGGGGAGCTGTTTTTT. Its protein is CASSLPGGVRTGELFF.

In this sample, this clone is medium-sized (0.01 to 0.1%). The J gene is TRBJ1-4, the V gene TRBV29-1; weak D call: TRBD1 (6 bases). The V gene's germline CDR1 is SQVTM and CDR2 ANQGSEA. The CDR3 loop spans 13 amino acids. V lost 4 bases, J lost 7 bases, and 13 bases lay in between. The CDR3 DNA follows: TGCAGCGTTGGCCCCGGACAGACTGAAAAACTGTTTTTT. It is translated as CSVGPGQTEKLFF. Drawing the rest from reference TRBV29-1 and TRBJ1-4, the complete variable domain is SAVISQKPSRDICQRGTSLTIQCQVDSQVTMMFWYRQQPGQSLTLIATANQGSEATYESGFVIDKFPISRPNLTFSTLTVSNMSPEDSSIYLCSVGPGQTEKLFFGSGTQLSVL.

This chain uses TRBV5-4 with TRBJ2-5; 8 nucleotides align to TRBD2. CDR3 length equals 15 residues. Germline V CDR1 and CDR2: SGHNT, YYREEE (reference sequence). After removal of 1 base from V and 5 bases from J, the junction contained 7 bases not matched to a gene. Here the CDR3 DNA reads TGTGCCAGCAGCTTGCACTCGGGGGGGCGGGAGACCCAGTACTTC. Translation gives CASSLHSGGRETQYF.

Turning to this clone: The same CDR3 arises from other DNA sequences in this sample as well. Here the CDR3 DNA reads TGTGCCAGCAGACTAGCGGGAGGAGGCACAGATACGCAGTATTTT. Its protein is CASRLAGGGTDTQYF. The chain employs TRBV2 and TRBJ2-3; 12 nucleotides align to TRBD2. Germline V gives CDR1 SNHLY, CDR2 FYNNEI. The CDR3 totals 15 residues. J lost 1 base, V lost 6 bases, and 2 bases had no gene match.

J is TRBJ2-4 and V is TRBV11-1; 12 positions agree with TRBD2. Germline V CDR1 and CDR2: SGHAT, FQDESV (reference sequence). The trim removed 5 bases at V and 12 bases at J, leaving 8 bases unmatched. This CDR3 has 14 amino acids. The CDR3, as DNA: TGTGCCAGCAGCCGGACTAGCGGGAAAGAACCTCAGTACTTC. Protein: CASSRTSGKEPQYF.

The chain links TRBV14 to TRBJ2-7, with D possibly being TRBD1 (5 bases). V was trimmed by 3 bases and J by 4 bases, leaving 10 bases between them. The germline CDR1 and CDR2 sequences are SGHDN and FVKESK. This CDR3 region has 13 residues. Here the CDR3 DNA reads TGTGCCAGCAGCCAGGGTCAGGGATACGAGCAGTACTTC. Translated, it gives CASSQGQGYEQYF.

The gene calls are TRBV27 and TRBJ1-4; 7 bases fit TRBD1. Losses at the gene ends were 6 bases for V and 6 bases for J; bases not matched to a gene: 10. Germline CDR1 MNHEY, CDR2 SMNVEV (reference sequence). CDR3 length equals 15 residues. CDR3 amino acids: CASRPFDREDEKLFF. In DNA, the CDR3 is TGTGCCAGCAGACCTTTTGACAGGGAGGATGAAAAACTGTTTTTT.

The chain joins TRBV4-1 to TRBJ1-1; 7 bases map to TRBD1. Germline V gives CDR1 MGHRA, CDR2 YSYEKL. The CDR3 has 15 amino acids. J gave up 5 bases and V 4 bases, and 10 bases lay outside the gene matches. In nucleotides, the CDR3 is TGCGCCAGCAGCCGTCCAGGGGGAGGAGGTACTGAAGCTTTCTTT. This codes for CASSRPGGGGTEAFF.

The gene calls are TRBV2 and TRBJ2-1; no reliable D call. Germline assignment: CDR1 SNHLY and CDR2 FYNNEI. This CDR3 has 15 residues. V was trimmed by 4 bases and J by 7 bases, leaving 17 bases between them. DNA for the CDR3: TGTGCCAGCAGTGCGCCAAAGCGAGCACTTAATGAGCAGTTCTTC. It yields the protein CASSAPKRALNEQFF.

Of note for this clone: In the same sample, other DNA sequences code for this CDR3. The chain is built from TRBV9 and TRBJ1-3; D ambiguous. Germline V gene lookup returns CDR1 SGDLS and CDR2 YYNGEE. The CDR3 runs 15 residues. The germline V and J ends were trimmed by 5 bases and 0 bases, with 12 bases remaining between them. The CDR3: CASSLSGNSGNTIYF. Here the CDR3 DNA reads TGTGCCAGCAGTTTAAGCGGCAACTCTGGAAACACCATATATTTT.

This chain links TRBV9 with TRBJ2-3; a possible D gene is TRBD1 (6 bases). The CDR3 sequence is 14 residues long. Germline-derived CDR1 and CDR2 are SGDLS and YYNGEE. Trimming left V 3 bases short and J 4 bases short, with 12 bases between. For the CDR3, the DNA is TGTGCCAGCAGCGAAGGGGCAGGGGCAGATACGCAGTATTTT. Translated: CASSEGAGADTQYF.

A single count supports this clone. The J gene is TRBJ2-5, the V gene TRBV14; D ambiguous. The CDR3 extends over 13 amino acids. V lost 6 bases and J lost 0, with 8 bases in between. Germline-derived CDR1 and CDR2 are SGHDN and FVKESK. The CDR3 spells CASRKQNQETQYF. For the CDR3, the DNA is TGTGCCAGCAGAAAACAAAACCAAGAGACCCAGTACTTC.